Listed here is a single TCR beta chain. The data belong to a study of blood T cell repertoires in COVID-19. In the study's own analysis: Reference gene primer amplification gave estimated nucleated cell counts. Clones were sequenced by immunoSEQ multiplex PCR, and TCRdb holds only the in-frame ones, with some missing. V and J calls and clone size are given by that table; D and trimming were obtained from the DNA. The repertoire holds approximately 140,000 clones, with 86% as singletons. The source is a man in his sixties or seventies with acute or convalescent COVID-19. Sequences were obtained from peripheral blood.

The CDR3 region has the DNA TGTGCCTGGAGTATCCTGACAGGGGGGCATGGCTACACCTTC. Amino acids: CAWSILTGGHGYTF. This rearrangement joins TRBV30 to TRBJ1-2; 9 bases align to TRBD1. V dropped 2 bases and J dropped 6; count of bases not matched to a gene: 7. Per germline, CDR1 GTSNPN and CDR2 SVGIG (reference sequence). There are 14 residues in the CDR3.